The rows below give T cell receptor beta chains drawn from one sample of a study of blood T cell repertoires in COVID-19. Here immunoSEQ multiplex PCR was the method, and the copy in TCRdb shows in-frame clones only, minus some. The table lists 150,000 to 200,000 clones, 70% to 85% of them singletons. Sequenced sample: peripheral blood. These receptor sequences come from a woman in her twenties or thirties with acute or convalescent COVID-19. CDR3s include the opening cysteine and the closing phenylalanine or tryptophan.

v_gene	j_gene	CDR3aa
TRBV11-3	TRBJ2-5	CASSLGLQASQETQYF
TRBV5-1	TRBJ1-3	CASSLVGGSYGNTIYF
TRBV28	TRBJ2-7	CASSLLTPPGEQYF
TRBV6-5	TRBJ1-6	CASSNFDSSNSPLHF
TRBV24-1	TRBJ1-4	CATSDHDSWELFF
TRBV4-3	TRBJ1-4	CASSQNRFASEKLFF
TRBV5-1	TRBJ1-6	CASSPGVASNSPLHF
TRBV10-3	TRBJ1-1	CAITTGTGRPEAFF
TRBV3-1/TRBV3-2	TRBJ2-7	CASSQVNRENEQYF
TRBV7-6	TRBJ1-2	CASSFSGGADGYTF
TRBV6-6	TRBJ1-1	CASSKQGAGTEAFF
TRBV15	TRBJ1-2	CATSRTGNVAF
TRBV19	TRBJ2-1	CASSISSSGGYNEQFF
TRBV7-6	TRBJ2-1	CASSPGGLAFNEQFF
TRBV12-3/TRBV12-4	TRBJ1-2	CASSLSSRRGYTF
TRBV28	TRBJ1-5	CASSFSRGRSGSNQPQHF
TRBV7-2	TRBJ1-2	CASSLARSGLYGYTF
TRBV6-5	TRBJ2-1	CASRVRLAGDNEQFF
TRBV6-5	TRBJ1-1	CASSRQANTEAFF
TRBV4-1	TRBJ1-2	CASSQGESQGSYGYTF
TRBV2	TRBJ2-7	CASSEPGAHSSYEQYF
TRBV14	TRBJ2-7	CASSHRSPGVEQYF
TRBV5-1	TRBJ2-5	CASSPERAGAGLQGTQYF
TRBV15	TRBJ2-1	CATGGGAYNEQFF
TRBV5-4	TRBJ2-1	CASSLGGSGDDEQFF
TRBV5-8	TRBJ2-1	CASSGGWASEQFF
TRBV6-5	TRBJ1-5	CASREGQGGNQPQHF
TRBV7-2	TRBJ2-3	CASSLFDGSTQYF
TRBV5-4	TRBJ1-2	CASSLSRANYGYTF
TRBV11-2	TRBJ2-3	CASSLKGGGYTDTQYF
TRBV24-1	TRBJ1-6	CATRMMTGGGEGSPLHF
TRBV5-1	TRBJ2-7	CASSWGLAAPYEQYF
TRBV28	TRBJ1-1	CASNSPGAGEAFF
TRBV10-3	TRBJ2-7	CAISESTRKQGGWQYF
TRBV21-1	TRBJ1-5	CASSKRGTAWSVGNQPQHF
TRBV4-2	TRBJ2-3	CASSPIAGVTDTQYF
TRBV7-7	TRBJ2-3	CASSDSYTDTQYF
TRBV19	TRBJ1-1	CASSMSPRTEAFF
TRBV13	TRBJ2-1	CASSLGARSSYNEQFF
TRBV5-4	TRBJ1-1	CASRTGFGIGEAFF
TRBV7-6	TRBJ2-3	CASSFRTDTSTDTQYF
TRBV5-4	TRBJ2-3	CASSLGGLTRADTQYF
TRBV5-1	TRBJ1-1	CASSPLTGTPNTEAFF
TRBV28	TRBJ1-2	CASTHLVADYGYTF
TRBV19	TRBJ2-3	CASRREGTDTQYF
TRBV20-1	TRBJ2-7	CSAPRDEQYF
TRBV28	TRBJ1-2	CASSLPQAGRGYTF
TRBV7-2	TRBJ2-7	CASSFRSRTSGIYEQYF
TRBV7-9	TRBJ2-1	CASTKGLAGSYNEQFF
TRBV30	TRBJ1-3	CAWSALSGNTIYF
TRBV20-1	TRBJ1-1	CSASIVRGGGTEAFF
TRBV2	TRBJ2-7	CASKELAGDSYEQYF
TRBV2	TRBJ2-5	CASSELRGRRLETQYF
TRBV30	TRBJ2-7	CAWGGSSYEQYF
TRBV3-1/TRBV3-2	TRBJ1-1	CASSQDLRGTEAFF